This T cell receptor (beta chain) was sequenced during a study of shared clonotypes between healthy human individuals. At the level of the study: The composition of the donors was a couple of women and a few men aged 18 to 49. Plates per donor: three CD4 naive, three CD4 memory, two CD8 naive, one CD8 memory.

Study results and caveats: Relative to clonotypes present in all four donors, those not shared had lower generation probabilities.

In germline, CDR1 is LNHDA, CDR2 SQIVND (reference sequence). Trimming took 5 bases from V and 7 from J; bases not matched to a gene: 7. The CDR3 consists of 15 residues. As for this clone: Its antigen remains unidentified.

The DNA input per sorted-subset replicate PCR was roughly 180 ng, corresponding to 25,000 to 35,000 T cell genomes. TCRdb's table, derived via immunoSEQ multiplex PCR, lists solely in-frame clones and lacks some. This table holds about 2 million clones, over 85% found once. Naive CD8 cells, CD45RO-negative and positively selected for CCR7, excluded terminally differentiated effector memory CD45RA+ cells. Sample: naive CD8+ T cells sorted from blood. The source of this sequence is a young man in good health. This rearrangement joins TRBV19 to TRBJ1-6; TRBD1 agrees at 8 bases. The DNA for the CDR3 is TGTGCCAGTAGTCCTTGGACAGGGCCAAATTCACCCCTCCACTTT. This sequence encodes CASSPWTGPNSPLHF. The whole variable domain, remainder taken from reference TRBV19 and TRBJ1-6, is DGGITQSPKYLFRKEGQNVTLSCEQNLNHDAMYWYRQDPGQGLRLIYYSQIVNDFQKGDIAEGYSVSREKKESFPLTVTSAQKNPTAFYLCASSPWTGPNSPLHFGNGTRLTVT.